What follows is one TCR beta chain and its context. As yet, its antigen is unknown. Germline V gene sequence: CDR1 LNHDA, CDR2 SQIVND (reference sequence). With 11 bases clipped from V and 4 bases from J, the junction kept 6 bases outside the gene matches. CDR3 length: 13 amino acids. This entry is derived from a study of cytomegalovirus exposure and HLA in healthy donors. For the study at large: Earlier findings included over 90 million unique TCR beta sequences obtained from 150 million to 200 million T cells. The study, taken as a whole, reports: As a later analysis showed, several of the most significant clusters appeared to be linked to common viral pathogens.

With 60 Vbeta and 13 Jbeta primers, the PCR was carried out. Libraries were prepared by immunoSEQ multiplex PCR; TCRdb keeps only in-frame clonotypes and omits some of them. The table has more than 95,000 clones, more than 65% seen once. J is TRBJ1-1 and V is TRBV19, with 11 bases aligning to TRBD1. The receptor comes from a man aged 18-30 years in good health and CMV-seropositive. The material sequenced was PBMCs. CDR3 nucleotides: TGTGCCTCGGGACAGGGGGTAGGCACTGAAGCTTTCTTT. Translation gives CASGQGVGTEAFF.